This T cell receptor (beta chain) is from a study of CD8 T cells in ankylosing spondylitis. Germline V gene sequence: CDR1 KGHSH, CDR2 LQKENI. The CDR3 is 14 amino acids. V shed 3 bases and J shed 9 bases, with 12 bases lying between them. For TCR beta, libraries came from quantitative 5'-RACE with molecular barcodes. MiXCR was run by TCRdb on the 5' RACE reads, yielding one entry per CDR3 protein. The sample yields fewer than 250,000 distinct CDR3 sequences, about 10% seen once. Comments on this clonotype: The antigen is unknown.

Points from the study as a whole: Peripheral blood held disease-linked clones only at relatively low frequency, and these were CD8+. The clones that were linked to disease were reported to be significantly enriched in matched synovial fluid samples from ankylosing spondylitis patients.

This chain connects TRBV18 to TRBJ1-6; D not resolved. This receptor was identified in a male donor with ankylosing spondylitis or in good health (not recorded which). Sequenced sample: blood, either unsorted or a sorted T cell fraction (not recorded which). The CDR3 sequence is CASSPGVVGSPLHF. For the CDR3, the DNA is TGTGCCAGCTCACCCGGAGTTGTGGGTTCACCCCTCCACTTT.